Following are 12 T cell receptor beta chains from one sample sequenced in a study of cytomegalovirus exposure and HLA in healthy donors. PCR involved 60 Vbeta and 13 Jbeta primers. Sequenced by immunoSEQ multiplex PCR; TCRdb stores in-frame clones only, minus some. The sample's table shows tens of thousands of clones. The sequenced sample consisted of PBMCs. The receptors shown here come from a human donor in good health.

The chain employs TRBV19 and TRBJ1-1, with TRBD1 as a possible D gene (6 bases). The V end lost 6 bases, the J end lost 5 bases, and 16 bases lay between the germline ends. The CDR3 consists of 14 residues. Looked up from germline, CDR1 is LNHDA and CDR2 is SQIVND (reference sequence). The chain's CDR3 is CASRDPTRGTEAFF. The CDR3 DNA is TGTGCCAGTAGAGACCCAACAAGGGGGACTGAAGCTTTCTTT.

This chain joins TRBV5-6 and TRBJ2-7; D is undetermined. The CDR3 totals 13 residues. Trimming took 2 bases from V and 4 from J, leaving 10 bases between them. CDR1 is SGHDT and CDR2 is YYEEEE in the germline V gene. The CDR3 coding sequence is TGTGCCAGCAGCTTAAAGACAAGGTACGAGCAGTACTTC. Its protein product is CASSLKTRYEQYF.

This sequence joins TRBV6-6 and TRBJ2-7, with D unresolved. The germline V gene has CDR1 MNHNY and CDR2 SVGAGI (reference sequence). V was clipped by 6 bases and J by 5 bases, with 11 bases between them. The CDR3 totals 12 residues. This CDR3 is CASSLYGDEQYF. In nucleotides, the CDR3 is TGTGCCAGCAGCCTATATGGTGACGAGCAGTACTTC.

The rearrangement links TRBV7-3 to TRBJ1-6, with D possibly being TRBD1 (5 bases). The CDR3 runs to 16 residues. Germline loops: CDR1 SGHTA, CDR2 FQGTGA. V lost 1 base to trimming and J lost 7 bases, with 14 bases between them. CDR3 protein: CASSLMGTGYNSPLHF. The CDR3 region has the DNA TGTGCCAGCAGCTTAATGGGAACAGGCTACAATTCACCCCTCCACTTT.

The V call is TRBV28, the J call TRBJ1-1, with 10 bases lining up with TRBD1. CDR3 size: 16 residues. The V segment lost 4 bases and the J segment 5 bases; nucleotides outside the gene matches: 10. Germline assignment: CDR1 MDHEN and CDR2 SYDVKM. This chain's CDR3 is CASSSIGDRGGTEAFF. As DNA, the CDR3 is TGTGCCAGCAGTTCCATTGGGGACAGGGGAGGGACTGAAGCTTTCTTT.

The chain employs TRBV6-1 and TRBJ2-3, with D possibly matching TRBD1 (5 bases). The CDR3 spans 14 residues. The germline CDR1 and CDR2 sequences are MNHNS and SASEGT. The V end was cut by 10 bases, the J end by 1 base, with 15 bases between. The CDR3 spells CATSTAARTDTQYF. The DNA for the CDR3 is TGTGCCACCTCGACAGCCGCGCGCACAGATACGCAGTATTTT.

For the CDR3, the DNA is TGTGCCAGCAGTGAAGAGGGGTGGGGGGACGAGCAGTACTTC. Its protein product is CASSEEGWGDEQYF. The chain has TRBV6-1 and TRBJ2-7; a possible D gene is TRBD2 (6 bases). V dropped 1 base and J dropped 5 bases, with 12 bases sitting between them. This CDR3 is built from 14 residues. Germline assignment: CDR1 MNHNS and CDR2 SASEGT.

The genes are TRBV9 and TRBJ2-5; D is perhaps TRBD2 (5 bases). Trimming removed 0 bases at V and 4 bases at J, with 10 bases between. This CDR3 has 14 residues. Germline values: CDR1 SGDLS, CDR2 YYNGEE. CDR3 region: CASSVEWSGETQYF. DNA of the CDR3: TGTGCCAGCAGCGTAGAGTGGAGCGGAGAGACCCAGTACTTC.

In nucleotides, the CDR3 is TGTGCGATGCCAGGGAGGCGTGCATCACCCCAGCATTTT. This codes for CAMPGRRASPQHF. The chain is built from TRBV19 and TRBJ1-5; weak D call: TRBD1 (5 bases). Germline-derived CDR1 and CDR2 are LNHDA and SQIVND (reference sequence). There are 13 residues in the CDR3. Filled out from reference TRBV19 and TRBJ1-5, the complete variable domain reads DGGITQSPKYLFRKEGQNVTLSCEQNLNHDAMYWYRQDPGQGLRLIYYSQIVNDFQKGDIAEGYSVSREKKESFPLTVTSAQKNPTAFYLCAMPGRRASPQHFGDGTRLSIL.

The chain is built from TRBV18 and TRBJ1-2; D is perhaps TRBD1 (6 bases). The germline gives CDR1 KGHSH, CDR2 LQKENI. This CDR3 has 16 residues. Trimming removed 3 bases from V and 3 bases from J, with 17 bases in between. This CDR3 reads CASSPGGGSNYYGYTF. CDR3 nucleotide sequence: TGTGCCAGCTCACCGGGCGGGGGCTCAAATTACTATGGCTACACCTTC.

The chain combines TRBV5-6 with TRBJ2-1; the D gene is possibly TRBD1 (6 bases). V lost 3 bases and J lost 9, with 10 bases in between. Germline V CDR1 and CDR2: SGHDT, YYEEEE. The CDR3 extends over 12 amino acids. CDR3 nucleotide sequence: TGTGCCAGCAGCTCCACCAGGGGTGAGCAGTTCTTC. It yields the protein CASSSTRGEQFF.

This chain joins TRBV5-1 and TRBJ2-7; possible D gene TRBD1, 5 bases. V gave up 0 bases and J gave up 1 base, with 5 bases separating them. From germline, CDR1 is SGHRS and CDR2 YFSETQ. The CDR3 consists of 13 residues. This chain's CDR3 is CASSLGQSYEQYF. The CDR3 nucleotides read TGCGCCAGCAGCTTGGGACAGTCCTACGAGCAGTACTTC.